This T cell receptor (beta chain) was observed in a study of neoadjuvant anti-PD-1 for oral cavity cancer. Findings and caveats of the study: Pretreatment Treg/Th17 ratio correlated inversely with post-treatment tumor clonality.

This clone was observed a few times. Its antigen is still unknown. Time point here: after neoadjuvant nivolumab, at surgical resection. Assay used: immunoSEQ multiplex PCR; TCRdb lists only in-frame clones, some missing. The sample records more than 12,000 clones, 35% to 50% being singletons. This CDR3 region has 13 residues. V was trimmed by 4 bases and J by 7 bases, leaving 14 bases between them. Germline values: CDR1 SGHDT, CDR2 YYEEEE. Material: tumor tissue, obtained after nivolumab (anti-PD-1) treatment. The sequence derives from a person aged 35-79 years with oral cavity squamous cell carcinoma. V usage is TRBV5-6 and J usage is TRBJ1-2, with D possibly being TRBD1 (5 bases). The CDR3 DNA is TGTGCCAGCAGCCCCGCCTCAGGGATTGGCTACACCTTC. It encodes CASSPASGIGYTF.